The clone carrying this TCR beta chain was counted at least ten times. Its specificity is unknown. V lost 2 bases, J lost 5 bases, and 15 bases lay in between. The CDR3 has 15 residues. From germline, CDR1 is LNHDA and CDR2 SQIVND (reference sequence). These data belong to a study of T-cell memory formation after mild COVID-19. In the study overall: Among the donors, TCR clusters were largely specific to each donor. Overall study findings and caveats: Clones contracting across day 15 to 85 had a balanced CD4/CD8 profile; later expanding clones leaned CD4+. Confirmation was lacking for SARS-CoV-2 specificity of second-wave clones that peaked on day 37.

TCRdb used MiXCR to reprocess the 5' RACE reads, holding one entry per CDR3 protein. The sample lists 390,000 or so distinct CDR3 sequences, about 15% occurring once. Material for sequencing was PBMCs or a T cell subset sorted from them (not recorded which). The chain recombines TRBV19 with TRBJ1-2; unclear D gene. This receptor was taken from a man aged 18 to 35 who had mild COVID-19 (a few samples of this study predate the infection). Cell type and time point are not known. CDR3 region: CASSIREQIEYGYTF. The DNA of the CDR3 is TGTGCCAGTAGTATACGGGAACAAATTGAGTATGGCTACACCTTC. The full variable domain, in which reference TRBV19 and TRBJ1-2 provide the parts outside the CDR3, is DGGITQSPKYLFRKEGQNVTLSCEQNLNHDAMYWYRQDPGQGLRLIYYSQIVNDFQKGDIAEGYSVSREKKESFPLTVTSAQKNPTAFYLCASSIREQIEYGYTFGSGTRLTVV.